This T cell receptor beta chain was found in a study of OX40 agonist ivuxolimab in advanced cancers. The table came from immunoSEQ multiplex PCR; TCRdb's copy has only in-frame clones and leaves some out. The table records some 68,000 clones, roughly nine tenths of them present only once. The CDR3 extends over 15 amino acids. Germline assignment: CDR1 SGHTS and CDR2 YDEGEE. V dropped 4 bases and J dropped 4 bases, with 17 bases sitting between them. The receptor was isolated from an adult with an advanced solid tumor such as melanoma, head and neck, liver or kidney cancer. The chain uses TRBV5-8 and TRBJ1-1, with D possibly being TRBD1 (5 bases). The sample in question was CD4+ or CD8+ T cells sorted from blood, obtained in a trial of the OX40 agonist ivuxolimab. The DNA for the CDR3 is TGTGCCAGCAGCCAAGCCAGGGCTGCGGGCACTGAAGCTTTCTTT. Its protein product is CASSQARAAGTEAFF. The full variable domain, rest sourced from reference TRBV5-8 and TRBJ1-1, is EAGVTQSPTHLIKTRGQQATLRCSPISGHTSVYWYQQALGLGLQFLLWYDEGEERNRGNFPPRFSGRQFPNYSSELNVNALELEDSALYLCASSQARAAGTEAFFGQGTRLTVV.